The entry below describes one TCR beta chain. Per the original methods: Using reference gene primer amplification, nucleated cell counts were estimated. Here immunoSEQ multiplex PCR was the method, and the copy in TCRdb shows in-frame clones only, minus some. V, J and clone size are taken as reported in that table, and D and trimming were inferred from the DNA itself. In the table there are just under 150,000 clones, approximately 89% of which are singletons. The data were taken from a study of blood T cell repertoires in COVID-19. Study background: The study drew acute and convalescent COVID-19 samples from the United States, Italy and Spain. PBMCs, B-cell-depleted T cells, or T cells were the source of the cDNA or gDNA that made up the material.

The V segment lost 1 base and the J segment 14 bases; nucleotides outside the gene matches: 8. CDR1 and CDR2 from the germline V gene are MNHNS and SASEGT. CDR3 size: 14 residues. This chain links TRBV6-1 with TRBJ2-1, with 10 positions matching TRBD2. This receptor was taken from a human donor in a cohort sampled during active COVID-19. Sequencing was performed on peripheral blood. CDR3 in amino acids: CASSEERGGSVEFF. In DNA, the CDR3 is TGTGCCAGCAGTGAAGAGCGGGGGGGCTCCGTCGAGTTCTTC.